This T cell receptor beta chain is from a study of blood T cell repertoires in COVID-19. On the study more broadly: Samples came from the United States, Italy and Spain, spanning acute and convalescent COVID-19. Sample material is recorded as cDNA or gDNA derived from T cells, B-cell-depleted T cells, or PBMCs.

Original handling: Counts of nucleated cells, estimated from reference gene primer amplification, were obtained. Clones were sequenced by immunoSEQ multiplex PCR, and TCRdb holds only the in-frame ones, with some missing. The V and J calls and the clone size are those of that table, but D and trimming were determined from the DNA. The profile shows 90,000 to 110,000 clones, approximately 78% of them singletons. V lost 5 bases to trimming and J lost 1 base, with 9 bases between them. The CDR3 sequence is 15 residues long. The V gene's germline CDR1 is LNHDA and CDR2 SQIVND (reference sequence). The rearrangement joins TRBV19 to TRBJ2-6; weak D call: TRBD1 (6 bases). Sequences were obtained from peripheral blood. This receptor was identified in a woman of 80 years or more with acute or convalescent COVID-19. CDR3 sequence (DNA): TGTGCCAGTAGTTTCACAGGGTCTGGGGCCAACGTCCTGACTTTC. Translation gives CASSFTGSGANVLTF.